Sequencing of this T cell receptor (beta chain) was carried out in a study of shared clonotypes between healthy human individuals (dated by TCRdb to 2020 to 2021). Background on the whole study: The cohort comprised two women and a few men aged 18 to 49 years. The study deeply sequenced blood TCR repertoires of five healthy adults to estimate repertoire size and the extent of clonotype sharing between individuals. Libraries were prepared and TCR repertoires were sequenced by different laboratories using diverse techniques, in order to increase sequencing depth and limit assay-specific biases. Per donor, leukapheresis produced somewhere between about 0.9 and 10 billion PBMCs. For each donor, CD4 naive and CD4 memory were each given three plates, CD8 naive was given two plates, and CD8 memory was given one plate.

The donors were healthy, HIV-negative adults with no recently reported acute infections or vaccinations. All donors were Caucasian adults living in Nashville, Tennessee, USA. CD4+ T cells were enriched by magnetic negative selection; naive cells were then positively selected on CD45RA, and the negative fraction formed the memory subset. Blood was collected by leukapheresis, and PBMCs were isolated by Ficoll-Histopaque density gradient centrifugation and then cryopreserved in liquid nitrogen vapor phase. Analytical flow cytometry was used to check the purity and quantity of each magnetically sorted T cell population. Genomic DNA was isolated from every sorted fraction and measured by UV absorbance on a Nanodrop 2000c. Using the deep immunoSEQ assay, multiplex PCR amplified TCR CDR3 regions from genomic DNA. Extracted genomic DNA from each cell subset was spread evenly across all wells of several immunoSEQ 96-well plates, with each plate serving as a replicate. For sorted subsets, around 200 ng genomic DNA, equal to 30,000 or so T cell genomes, was loaded into each replicate PCR. Purified libraries were quantified with a Qubit 3.0 fluorometer, sized on a Bioanalyzer 2100, and re-quantified with the KAPA Library Quantification kit. Each immunoSEQ 96-well plate was sequenced on its own single-read 150-cycle Illumina NextSeq 550 flow cell. Per the original workflow: Because the immunoSEQ output held only junctional sequences and lacked quality scores, the filtering could not match the filtering applied to full-length reads. Sequences were annotated with PyIR, a Python wrapper for IgBLAST v1.9, and V/J genes and CDR3 were assigned using IMGT germline references. Reads were removed for weak V/J assignments (E-value above 1e-6), missing CDR3, stop codons, out-of-frame junctions, or ambiguous translated residues. V3J clonotypes were defined as sequences sharing an identical inferred V gene, J gene, and CDR3 amino acid sequence. To compute the percentage overlap between repertoires, the number of shared unique clonotypes was divided by the size of the smaller repertoire. Richness of each repertoire was evaluated using RTK rarefaction, the Chao1 estimator, and Recon v2.1 estimates of unobserved clonotypes. OLGA was used to compute generation probabilities for all TCRbeta clonotypes that the gDNA method yielded from four donors. TCRdb obtained this table from immuneACCESS and retained in-frame rearrangements with V and J assigned. These tables miss some clones; where compared with another copy, unresolved V genes account for less than half of the shortfall, and the remainder is unexplained. V and J calls and clone size are copied from that table; D and trimming were computed from the DNA. The table for this sample lists about 2.3 million clones; about 90% of them were counted only once. The leading ten clones occupy 0.37% of the sample.

The germline V gene encodes CDR1 SGHTA and CDR2 FQGNSA. From its cysteine to its phenylalanine, the CDR3 spans 17 amino acids. The DNA shown is the 51-base CDR3, in frame from base 1. Compared with germline, V lacks 3 bases and J lacks 1 base; bases without a gene match: 8. In the case of this clone: Its antigen has not been determined. There are no base qualities to consult, and no much larger clone falls within one base.

General conclusions and limits of the study: Based on pairwise subsampling, the degree of clonotype sharing among donors was expected to be affected by sequencing depth. Even with the large sequencing depth, rarefaction of the sorted-subset datasets indicated that sequencing was incomplete. Across a few donors, approximately 5% of naive CD4, around 3.5% of naive CD8, 2% to 2.5% of memory CD4, and roughly 0.4% of memory CD8 clonotypes were shared. Sampling was restricted to blood, and TCR repertoires in tissues likely differ from the TCR repertoires found in blood. Clonotypes shared by all four sorted-subset donors showed higher generation probabilities than non-shared clonotypes. Larger estimated clonotype richness was generally found for naive subsets than for memory subsets. Because the study included only a small number of donors, the genetic and exposure-history diversity represented was limited.

The rearrangement joined TRBV7-2 to TRBJ2-1; 8 central bases correspond to TRBD2. The sequence was collected from a man between 18 and 35 years old in good health. Some clones in this sample may be carry-over from other donors' samples. Sequencing used naive CD4+ T cells from PBMCs. The cell subset or site label of this sample denotes: CD45RA+ positively selected. The CDR3 protein: CASSLPKAGVSYNEQFF. The base sequence is TGTGCCAGCAGCTTGCCAAAAGCGGGAGTATCCTACAATGAGCAGTTCTTC.